This passage covers 23 T cell receptor beta chains from one sample sequenced in a study of cytomegalovirus exposure and HLA in healthy donors. A multiplex PCR was run with 60 Vbeta primers and 13 Jbeta primers. Using immunoSEQ multiplex PCR, the repertoire was profiled, and TCRdb retains in-frame clones only, with some absent. The profile covers fewer than 200,000 clones, with about 70% appearing a single time and less than 3% taken by the ten largest. The sample comprised PBMCs. These TCRs come from a woman aged 40 to 50 in good health and CMV-seropositive.

Comments on this clone: The junction departs from germline at one end; a sequencing error may be responsible. This chain uses TRBV29-1 with TRBJ2-5; D is unresolved. This CDR3 region has 11 residues. Germline CDR1 is SQVTM and CDR2 is ANQGSEA. In DNA, the CDR3 is TGCAGCGGTGAAAGGCGGGAGACCCAGTACTTC. Translated: CSGERRETQYF.

This rearrangement joins TRBV6-5 to TRBJ1-5, with 9 bases that match TRBD1. Germline assignment: CDR1 MNHEY and CDR2 SVGAGI. This CDR3 region has 13 residues. V was clipped by 6 bases and J by 7 bases; unmatched bases: 4. The DNA for the CDR3 is TGTGCCAGCAGACAGGGGGCCTGGCAGCCCCAGCATTTT. Translated: CASRQGAWQPQHF.

The chain joins TRBV6-1 to TRBJ2-7, with D uncertain. CDR3 size: 14 residues. The V gene lost 2 bases and the J gene lost 7 bases, with 15 bases spanning the gap. Per the germline V gene, CDR1 is MNHNS and CDR2 is SASEGT. Here the CDR3 DNA reads TGTGCCAGCAGTGAATCTGGCCCTCTTCGAGAGCAGTACTTC. Its translation is CASSESGPLREQYF.

J is TRBJ2-5 and V is TRBV4-1, with D maybe TRBD1 (5 bases). Germline CDR1 and CDR2: MGHRA and YSYEKL. The CDR3 consists of 18 residues. V gave up 1 base and J gave up 5 bases, with 23 bases separating them. CDR3 DNA sequence: TGCGCCAGCAGCCAAGTAGCAGGGTTCTTGGACGGTGTGGAGACCCAGTACTTC. It specifies CASSQVAGFLDGVETQYF.

J is TRBJ2-1 and V is TRBV6-5; 7 bases are shared with TRBD1. Germline V gene lookup returns CDR1 MNHEY and CDR2 SVGAGI. This CDR3 has 15 residues. With 6 bases clipped from V and 5 bases from J, the junction kept 10 bases outside the gene matches. The chain's CDR3 is CASRERTGEDNEQFF. The CDR3 bases are TGTGCCAGCAGGGAACGGACAGGTGAAGACAATGAGCAGTTCTTC.

The chain uses TRBV5-4 and TRBJ2-3; TRBD2 matches at 14 bases. The germline V gene has CDR1 SGHNT and CDR2 YYREEE (reference sequence). The ends lost 8 bases at V and 6 bases at J; junction bases unmatched: 8. CDR3 length: 15 amino acids. In DNA form, the CDR3 reads TGTGCCAGTGCGACTAGCGGGGGGGCCCAGGATACGCAGTATTTT. It specifies CASATSGGAQDTQYF. Complete variable domain (other parts from reference TRBV5-4 and TRBJ2-3): ETGVTQSPTHLIKTRGQQVTLRCSSQSGHNTVSWYQQALGQGPQFIFQYYREEENGRGNFPPRFSGLQFPNYSSELNVNALELDDSALYLCASATSGGAQDTQYFGPGTRLTVL.

The CDR3: CASSSPAGQGSTEAFF. CDR3 nucleotides: TGTGCCAGCAGTAGCCCCGCGGGACAGGGTTCCACTGAAGCTTTCTTT. This rearrangement joins TRBV28 to TRBJ1-1; 9 bases fit TRBD1. Germline CDR1 and CDR2: MDHEN and SYDVKM. This CDR3 contains 16 residues. J gave up 4 bases and V 5 bases, and 11 bases lay outside the gene matches.

V usage is TRBV19 and J usage is TRBJ2-2, with 8 bases identical to TRBD1. V dropped 8 bases and J dropped 5; count of bases not matched to a gene: 13. The CDR3 has 16 amino acids. Germline lookup yields CDR1 LNHDA and CDR2 SQIVND (reference sequence). Written as DNA, the CDR3 is TGTGCCAGTTCCTTTTCGAGGACAGGGAGGACCGGGGAGCTGTTTTTT. Translation: CASSFSRTGRTGELFF.

This clone was recorded a few times. The V call is TRBV5-1, the J call TRBJ2-5; 7 bases align to TRBD1. Germline CDR1 and CDR2: SGHRS and YFSETQ. The length of the CDR3 is 16 residues. Trimming took 4 bases from V and 2 from J; bases not matched to a gene: 11. DNA of the CDR3: TGCGCCAGCAGCACCCCCCCGACAGGGTTTCAAGAGACCCAGTACTTC. Its translation is CASSTPPTGFQETQYF.

Only a few counts were recorded for this clone. The chain joins TRBV7-2 to TRBJ2-5; tentative D call: TRBD2 (6 bases). Germline V gene sequence: CDR1 SGHTA, CDR2 FQGNSA. The length of the CDR3 is 13 residues. V gave up 1 base and J gave up 9 bases, with 12 bases separating them. The CDR3 spells CASSLVGGKSQYF. The CDR3 DNA sequence: TGTGCCAGCAGCTTAGTAGGAGGGAAGTCCCAGTACTTC.

This clone was seen a few times. The chain joins TRBV4-1 to TRBJ1-1, with 7 nucleotides matching TRBD1. V shed 1 base, J shed 1 base, and the junction held 3 bases outside the gene matches. This CDR3 region has 15 residues. Germline V gene sequence: CDR1 MGHRA, CDR2 YSYEKL. The CDR3: CASSQVGQRNTEAFF. The DNA for the CDR3 is TGCGCCAGCAGCCAAGTGGGACAGAGGAACACTGAAGCTTTCTTT.

J is TRBJ1-4 and V is TRBV4-1, with 10 bases identical to TRBD1. Germline loops: CDR1 MGHRA, CDR2 YSYEKL. The V segment lost 1 base and the J segment 8 bases; nucleotides outside the gene matches: 4. The CDR3 consists of 15 residues. CDR3 amino acids: CASSQAGQGVEKLFF. The CDR3 nucleotides read TGCGCCAGCAGCCAAGCCGGACAGGGGGTGGAAAAACTGTTTTTT.

V is TRBV27 and J is TRBJ2-2, with 7 positions matching TRBD1. Germline CDR1 reads MNHEY; CDR2 reads SMNVEV (reference sequence). With V trimmed by 0 bases and J by 7 bases, 8 bases remained unmatched. The CDR3 is made up of 16 amino acids. CDR3 loop: CASSLSRTGAVGELFF. CDR3 in DNA: TGTGCCAGCAGTTTATCCCGTACAGGGGCGGTCGGGGAGCTGTTTTTT.

V gene TRBV6-5 combines with J gene TRBJ2-7; tentatively, D is TRBD1 (6 bases). Germline CDR1 and CDR2: MNHEY and SVGAGI. V shed 6 bases and J shed 6 bases, with 15 bases lying between them. This CDR3 has 13 residues. CDR3 DNA sequence: TGTGCCAGCAGGACAGGTTCTGCCCTCGAGCAGTACTTC. Its translation is CASRTGSALEQYF.

There are a few counts of this clone. One end of the junction varies from germline; a read error may be responsible. The chain links TRBV10-3 to TRBJ1-5; TRBD1 might be the D (5 bases). The germline V gene encodes CDR1 ENHRY and CDR2 SYGVKD. This CDR3 comprises 14 residues. The CDR3 nucleotides are TGTGCCATCAGTGAGGGGGCCGGCAGTCAGCCCCAGAATTTT. It encodes CAISEGAGSQPQNF.

The DNA of the CDR3 is TGTGCCAGCAGTTACGGAGGGGACTCTGAAGCTTTCTTT. Encoded protein: CASSYGGDSEAFF. The chain employs TRBV6-6 and TRBJ1-1; a weak D match, TRBD1 (5 bases). The CDR3 runs 13 residues. Trimming removed 2 bases from V and 6 bases from J, with 10 bases in between. From germline, CDR1 is MNHNY and CDR2 SVGAGI (reference sequence).

This chain links TRBV6-1 with TRBJ2-5; 11 positions match TRBD2. The germline CDR1 and CDR2 sequences are MNHNS and SASEGT. The CDR3 runs 15 residues. The V and J ends lost 7 bases and 3 bases, in that order; junction bases with no gene match: 7. Written as DNA, the CDR3 is TGTGCCAGCAACCAGGAACTAGCGGGAGAAGAGACCCAGTACTTC. It codes for CASNQELAGEETQYF.

This clone was seen a few times. This rearrangement joins TRBV28 to TRBJ2-7, with 10 bases that match TRBD1. CDR1 is MDHEN, CDR2 SYDVKM, per germline. CDR3 length: 16 residues. Trimming took 4 bases from V and 2 from J; bases not matched to a gene: 8. CDR3 sequence: CASSSPTGGLTYEQYF. CDR3 coding DNA: TGTGCCAGCAGTTCCCCGACAGGGGGCTTAACCTACGAGCAGTACTTC.

The rearrangement joins TRBV25-1 to TRBJ1-1; tentative D call: TRBD1 (6 bases). This CDR3 has 13 amino acids. Germline V gives CDR1 MGHDK, CDR2 SYGVNS. V lost 8 bases and J 5 bases, leaving 15 bases between the germline ends. The DNA for the CDR3 is TGTGCCAGCTCGTACAGGGAAGTAACTGAAGCTTTCTTT. This codes for CASSYREVTEAFF.

V gene TRBV7-8 combines with J gene TRBJ1-2, with TRBD1 matching over 8 bases. V gave up 5 bases and J gave up 7 bases; unmatched junction bases: 9. Germline V gene sequence: CDR1 SGHVS, CDR2 FQNEAQ. There are 14 residues in the CDR3. The CDR3 loop reads CASSNPRQGTGYTF. The CDR3 DNA follows: TGTGCCAGCAGCAACCCGAGACAGGGGACTGGCTACACCTTC. Filled out from reference TRBV7-8 and TRBJ1-2, the complete variable domain reads GAGVSQSPRYKVAKRGQDVALRCDPISGHVSLFWYQQALGQGPEFLTYFQNEAQLDKSGLPSDRFFAERPEGSVSTLKIQRTQQEDSAVYLCASSNPRQGTGYTFGSGTRLTVV.

Details on this clone: One end of the junction fails to match germline, which may point to a read error. V usage is TRBV7-7 and J usage is TRBJ1-5; maybe TRBD1 (5 bases). The CDR3 length is 17 residues. Germline CDR1 reads SSHAT; CDR2 reads FNYEAQ (reference sequence). Written as DNA, the CDR3 is TGTGCTAGCAGCTTAGCGCGGGGGGGGTTGAGCAATCAGCCCCAGCATTTT. This gives the protein CASSLARGGLSNQPQHF.

This chain uses TRBV7-2 with TRBJ1-1; D remains ambiguous. CDR1 SGHTA and CDR2 FQGNSA come from the germline V gene. V lost 3 bases and J 0 bases, leaving 8 bases between the germline ends. The CDR3 sequence is 14 residues long. The CDR3 sequence is CASSFHGLNTEAFF. The CDR3 bases are TGTGCCAGCAGCTTCCATGGGCTGAACACTGAAGCTTTCTTT. Using reference TRBV7-2 and TRBJ1-1 for the parts outside the CDR3, the full variable domain is GAGVSQSPSNKVTEKGKDVELRCDPISGHTALYWYRQSLGQGLEFLIYFQGNSAPDKSGLPSDRFSAERTGGSVSTLTIQRTQQEDSAVYLCASSFHGLNTEAFFGQGTRLTVV.

V gene TRBV4-2 combines with J gene TRBJ2-5; 13 positions agree with TRBD2. The assigned J gene may be wrong: the sequence end matches TRBJ2-7 better. The CDR3 length is 15 residues. Germline CDR1 reads LGHNA; CDR2 reads YNFKEQ. This chain's CDR3 is CASSQTSGGLYEQYF. CDR3 in DNA: TGTGCCAGCAGCCAGACTAGCGGGGGGCTCTACGAGCAGTACTTC.